This T cell receptor (beta chain) emerged from a study of glioma-infiltrating T cells. Amplification of TCR alpha and beta CDR3 regions from RNA used iRepertoire nested multiplex PCR. TCRdb recomputed calls from the multiplex PCR reads with MiXCR, one row per CDR3 protein. The table records about 110,000 distinct CDR3 sequences, about 25% of them present only once. The V end lost 7 bases, the J end lost 2 bases, and 15 bases lay between the germline ends. The CDR3 length is 14 residues. From germline, CDR1 is PRHDT and CDR2 FYEKMQ (reference sequence). The chain uses TRBV13 and TRBJ2-7, with a weak D call TRBD2 (6 bases). The sequenced material came from glioma tissue, nonneoplastic brain tissue, or PBMCs (not recorded which). This TCR derives from a human donor with low-grade glioma or glioblastoma, undergoing nonglioma brain surgery, or in good health (not recorded which). Written as DNA, the CDR3 is TGTGCCAGCACCCACCGGGACTGGGCCTACGAGCAGTACTTC. Amino acid sequence: CASTHRDWAYEQYF.